These 24 T cell receptor beta chains share one sample of origin, sequenced in a study of tumor and adjacent non-tumor tissue in lung cancer. TCRbeta libraries were built with three rounds of nested PCR, modified from ARM-PCR. TCRdb reanalysed the multiplex PCR reads using MiXCR and keeps one entry per CDR3 protein. The sample has under 95,000 distinct CDR3 sequences, 61% seen once. This sample's RNA came from whole unsorted tissue. Sequencing used lung tumor tissue. These receptors came from a man between 65 and 79 years old with non-small cell lung cancer.

In the case of this clonotype: The CDR3 end shows no conserved phenylalanine or tryptophan, and so a read error is likely. The rearrangement uses TRBV5-6 and TRBJ2-1; D remains ambiguous. Germline V CDR1 and CDR2: SGHDT, YYEEEE. CDR3 length: 12 amino acids. The CDR3: CASTLRSPKQFL. DNA for the CDR3: TGTGCCAGCACCTTGAGGAGCCCAAAGCAGTTCCTC.

Points on this clonotype: The final CDR3 position lacks the conserved phenylalanine or tryptophan, pointing to a likely read error. CDR3 loop: CSVDFGPSQPQHS. Written as DNA, the CDR3 is TGCAGCGTTGATTTCGGACCTAGTCAGCCCCAGCATTCT. This rearrangement joins TRBV29-1 to TRBJ1-5, with no clear D. The V gene's germline CDR1 is SQVTM and CDR2 ANQGSEA. CDR3 length: 13 amino acids. Between the trimmed V and J ends, which lost 3 bases and 6 bases, there was a span of 12 bases.

Concerning this clonotype itself: One end of the junction fails to match germline, which may point to a read error. This chain joins TRBV4-1 and TRBJ2-1; TRBD1 is a possible D gene (5 bases). Per the germline V gene, CDR1 is MGHRA and CDR2 is YSYEKL. This CDR3 is 15 amino acids long. CDR3 protein: CASSQNRLTSSEQSF. CDR3 bases: TGCGCCAGCAGCCAAAACAGGTTAACAAGCAGTGAGCAGTCCTTC.

On this clonotype itself: A junction end diverges from the germline sequence, so it may reflect a read error. The chain carries TRBV4-1 and TRBJ2-7, with D unclear. Per germline, CDR1 MGHRA and CDR2 YSYEKL. This CDR3 contains 15 residues. The CDR3 bases are TGCGCCAGCAGCCAAGATTTGGTGTCCTACCACGAGCAGTACTTT. This codes for CASSQDLVSYHEQYF.

J is TRBJ2-3 and V is TRBV11-1; D remains ambiguous. The tail of the sequence fits TRBJ1-5 better, so the J call may be wrong. CDR1 is SGHAT and CDR2 is FQDESV in the germline V gene (reference sequence). The CDR3 consists of 13 residues. As DNA, the CDR3 is TGTGCCAGCAGCTTAGCGGCGACTGATACGCAGCATTTT. This encodes CASSLAATDTQHF.

To note about this clonotype: At one boundary the junction diverges from the germline segment, which might be a read error. The chain combines TRBV12-3 or TRBV12-4 with TRBJ2-6; D may be TRBD2 (6 bases). CDR3 size: 14 residues. The DNA for the CDR3 is TGTGCCAGCCGCGGGAACTCTGGGGCCAACGCCCTGACTTTC. Translation gives CASRGNSGANALTF.

This clonotype has ten or more counts. The CDR3 DNA reads TGCAGCGTTACCGGGTCGGCTGAACCGGGGTCCCAGCATTTT. Translated: CSVTGSAEPGSQHF. The rearrangement joins TRBV29-1 to TRBJ1-5; D not certain. V shed 5 bases and J shed 11 bases, with 22 bases lying between them. Germline CDR1 SQVTM, CDR2 ANQGSEA. The CDR3 extends over 14 amino acids.

The chain combines TRBV28 with TRBJ2-3; the D gene is possibly TRBD2 (6 bases). There are 15 residues in the CDR3. Trimming cost V 2 bases and J 1 base, with 10 bases left between them. CDR1 is MDHEN, CDR2 SYDVKM, per germline. The CDR3 region has the DNA TGTGCCAGCAGTTTAGAGAGGAGGGGCACAGATACGCAGTATTTT. It translates to CASSLERRGTDTQYF. Combining the CDR3 with reference TRBV28 and TRBJ2-3 gives the whole variable domain DVKVTQSSRYLVKRTGEKVFLECVQDMDHENMFWYRQDPGLGLRLIYFSYDVKMKEKGDIPEGYSVSREKKERFSLILESASTNQTSMYLCASSLERRGTDTQYFGPGTRLTVL.

This clonotype was seen just once. Given the absence of the conserved phenylalanine or tryptophan at the CDR3 end, a read error is likely. The chain uses TRBV29-1 and TRBJ2-5; 7 bases map to TRBD2. The length of the CDR3 is 12 residues. The germline V gene encodes CDR1 SQVTM and CDR2 ANQGSEA. The CDR3 coding sequence is TGCAGCGTTCGCGGGAGCCGGGAGATCCAGTACATC. As protein: CSVRGSREIQYI.

In regard to this clonotype: The CDR3 does not close with the conserved phenylalanine or tryptophan, likely indicating a read error. The V and J genes are TRBV29-1 and TRBJ2-5; 9 bases agree with TRBD1. Germline assignment: CDR1 SQVTM and CDR2 ANQGSEA. This CDR3 has 12 amino acids. The CDR3 is CSVGQGKEIQYI. DNA of the CDR3: TGCAGCGTAGGACAGGGGAAAGAGATCCAGTACATC.

This clonotype was observed at least ten times. The chain links TRBV12-3 or TRBV12-4 to TRBJ2-5, with D perhaps being TRBD1 or TRBD2 (5 bases each). V lost 6 bases and J lost 5, with 16 bases in between. The CDR3 is made up of 14 amino acids. Written as DNA, the CDR3 is TGTGCCAGCAGATGGGGACCGTTGGAGGAGACCCAGTACTTC. Translated: CASRWGPLEETQYF.

There are many counts of this clonotype. J is TRBJ2-1 and V is TRBV6-1; possibly TRBD1 or TRBD2 for D (5 bases each). CDR1 MNHNS and CDR2 SASEGT come from the germline V gene. The V gene lost 8 bases and the J gene lost 5 bases, with 13 bases spanning the gap. The CDR3 totals 13 residues. CDR3 region: CASSRGDNNEQFF. CDR3 sequence (DNA): TGTGCCAGCTCGAGGGGAGACAACAATGAGCAGTTCTTC.

This clonotype was seen many times. This chain joins TRBV24-1 and TRBJ2-1; no definite D call. V shed 3 bases and J shed 1 base, with 15 bases lying between them. Germline V gives CDR1 KGHDR, CDR2 SFDVKD. The CDR3 length is 17 residues. This chain's CDR3 is CATSDVLGSSSYNEQFF. DNA of the CDR3: TGTGCCACCAGTGATGTCCTGGGGTCTAGTTCCTACAATGAGCAGTTCTTC.

About this clonotype itself: One end of the junction fails to match germline, which may point to a read error. This chain links TRBV11-2 with TRBJ2-7, with D perhaps matching TRBD1 (5 bases). CDR1 SGHAT and CDR2 FQNNGV come from the germline V gene. This CDR3 is 14 amino acids long. In nucleotides, the CDR3 is TGTGGTAGCAGCTTAGGAGACAGAAACTACAAGCAGTACTTC. It is translated as CGSSLGDRNYKQYF. Supplemented by reference TRBV11-2 and TRBJ2-7, the full variable domain reads EAGVAQSPRYKIIEKRQSVAFWCNPISGHATLYWYQQILGQGPKLLIQFQNNGVVDDSQLPKDRFSAERLKGVDSTLKIQPAKLEDSAVYLCGSSLGDRNYKQYFGPGTRLTVT.

This sequence joins TRBV5-6 and TRBJ2-7; a possible D gene is TRBD1 (5 bases). V dropped 2 bases and J dropped 9 bases, with 27 bases sitting between them. Per germline, CDR1 SGHDT and CDR2 YYEEEE. The CDR3 contains 17 residues. CDR3 nucleotides: TGTGCCAGCAGCTTACAGGTGTTAGACCGCCTTCCCAACGGGCAGTACTTC. Protein: CASSLQVLDRLPNGQYF.

The chain links TRBV18 to TRBJ2-3; D is undetermined. V lost 8 bases and J lost 2, with 5 bases in between. In germline, CDR1 is KGHSH, CDR2 LQKENI. CDR3 size: 11 residues. The CDR3 DNA reads TGTGCCAGCCGATCCACAGATACGCAGTATTTT. Its protein product is CASRSTDTQYF. Together with reference TRBV18 and TRBJ2-3, the CDR3 gives the full variable domain: NAGVMQNPRHLVRRRGQEARLRCSPMKGHSHVYWYRQLPEEGLKFMVYLQKENIIDESGMPKERFSAEFPKEGPSILRIQQVVRGDSAAYFCASRSTDTQYFGPGTRLTVL.

As to this clonotype: One junction end does not reproduce the germline sequence, and a read error may be involved. The chain carries TRBV28 and TRBJ2-7, with D perhaps TRBD1 (6 bases). The V gene's germline CDR1 is MDHEN and CDR2 SYDVKM. This CDR3 comprises 15 residues. This CDR3 is CTSSGSGAGAYEQYF. In DNA, the CDR3 is TGTACCAGCAGTGGCTCCGGGGCAGGGGCCTACGAGCAGTACTTC.

Of note for this clonotype: This may be a read error, as it is one base from a much larger clone. V gene TRBV5-1 combines with J gene TRBJ2-5; D may be TRBD1 (6 bases). The germline V gene encodes CDR1 SGHRS and CDR2 YFSETQ. The CDR3 loop spans 14 amino acids. The CDR3 sequence: CASSFNRVQEIQYF. The CDR3 nucleotides are TGCGCCAGCAGCTTTAACAGGGTCCAAGAGATCCAGTACTTC.

This clonotype was observed at least ten times. The CDR3 sequence: CASSLRGRTNYGYTF. The CDR3, as DNA: TGCGCCAGCAGCTTGAGGGGTAGAACTAACTATGGCTACACCTTC. V usage is TRBV5-1 and J usage is TRBJ1-2; possibly TRBD1 for D (5 bases). The CDR3 is 15 residues long. Trimming left V 1 base short and J 0 bases short, with 10 bases between. From germline, CDR1 is SGHRS and CDR2 YFSETQ.

Concerning this clonotype: A much larger clone sits a single nucleotide away, making a read error possible. The chain links TRBV14 to TRBJ1-1, with unresolved D. Germline V gene data show CDR1 as SGHDN and CDR2 as FVKESK. The CDR3 length is 13 residues. CDR3 DNA: TGTGCCAGCAACCAAGAGGTATACACTGAAGCTTTCTTT. Amino acid sequence: CASNQEVYTEAFF.

The rearrangement links TRBV6-1 to TRBJ1-1; the D gene is possibly TRBD1 (6 bases). The germline CDR1 and CDR2 sequences are MNHNS and SASEGT. Trimming cost V 8 bases and J 10 bases, with 14 bases left between them. The CDR3 loop spans 11 amino acids. The CDR3 bases are TGTGCCAGCGGTGCGGGGGCGAGAGCTTTCTTT. It encodes CASGAGARAFF.

In this sample, this clonotype turned up a few times. It may be a read error: a sequence one base away is much more abundant. This sequence joins TRBV11-2 and TRBJ2-1; D gene unclear. With 0 bases removed from V and 9 bases from J, the gap between germline ends came to 12 bases. The CDR3 length is 14 residues. Germline assignment: CDR1 SGHAT and CDR2 FQNNGV. As DNA, the CDR3 is TGTGCCAGCAGCTTAGAGAGGTTGATCGGTGAGCAGTTCTTC. Protein sequence: CASSLERLIGEQFF.

In the case of this clonotype: One end of the junction varies from germline; a read error may be responsible. V usage is TRBV11-3 and J usage is TRBJ2-1, with D perhaps matching TRBD2 (6 bases). The CDR3 runs to 17 residues. The germline gives CDR1 SGHNT, CDR2 YENEEA. The CDR3 sequence is CASSLCPAWTNGRGQFF. The CDR3 DNA reads TGTGCTAGCAGCTTATGCCCCGCCTGGACTAACGGGAGAGGGCAGTTCTTC.

As to this clonotype: A much bigger clone sits one base away, suggesting this may be a read error. The chain carries TRBV20-1 and TRBJ2-5; maybe TRBD1 (6 bases). The CDR3 is 13 residues long. The V end lost 1 base, the J end lost 7 bases, and 13 bases lay between the germline ends. Per the germline V gene, CDR1 is DFQATT and CDR2 is SNEGSKA (reference sequence). CDR3 residues: CSARVPGAATQYF. The CDR3 nucleotides read TGCAGTGCTAGAGTTCCAGGGGCAGCGACCCAGTACTTC.